This T cell receptor (beta chain) was identified during a study of cytomegalovirus exposure and HLA in healthy donors. Both 60 Vbeta primers and 13 Jbeta primers went into the PCR. TCRdb keeps only in-frame clones here, not all; method: immunoSEQ multiplex PCR. The data contain about 95,000 clones, nearly 80% of them singletons. Material: PBMCs. The clonotype originates from a middle-aged woman in good health and CMV-seropositive.

This CDR3 reads CACSTGGRYGYTF. CDR3 DNA sequence: TGTGCCTGTTCGACAGGGGGGAGATATGGCTACACCTTC. The rearrangement uses TRBV30 and TRBJ1-2; 9 bases match TRBD1. Germline V gene data show CDR1 as GTSNPN and CDR2 as SVGIG (reference sequence). The V and J ends lost 6 bases and 5 bases, in that order; junction bases with no gene match: 7. The CDR3 is 13 residues long.